Listed below are T cell receptor beta chains from one sample, sequenced in a study of cytotoxic CD8 clonotypes in ibrutinib-treated CLL. Assay: immunoSEQ multiplex PCR; the TCRdb copy retains only in-frame clones and omits some. The repertoire consists of tens of thousands of clones, with about 72% occurring once and the leading ten covering 43%. Source: PBMCs, taken after 12 months of ibrutinib treatment. The receptors were sampled from a human donor with chronic lymphocytic leukemia. CDR3s include the opening cysteine and the closing phenylalanine or tryptophan. Fields, in order: V gene, J gene, clone size, D gene, CDR3 protein, CDR3 DNA. D genes are given only for firm matches. Clone size, where shown, is once, few, many, or a class for clones that have expanded.

v_call: TRBV6-5
j_call: TRBJ1-2
clone_size: .
d_call: TRBD1
cdr3_aa: CASSLGQGGGYTF
cdr3_nt: TGTGCCAGCAGCTTAGGACAGGGTGGTGGCTACACCTTC

v_call: TRBV2
j_call: TRBJ1-1
clone_size: once
d_call: TRBD1
cdr3_aa: CASSEKGASYTEAFF
cdr3_nt: TGTGCCAGCAGTGAAAAGGGGGCAAGTTACACTGAAGCTTTCTTT

v_call: TRBV7-2
j_call: TRBJ2-5
clone_size: few
d_call: TRBD2
cdr3_aa: CASSSDLGTSGQETQYF
cdr3_nt: TGTGCCAGCAGCTCCGACCTCGGGACTAGCGGACAAGAGACCCAGTACTTC

v_call: TRBV5-1
j_call: TRBJ2-7
clone_size: few
d_call: .
cdr3_aa: CASSPSGTYTYEQYF
cdr3_nt: TGCGCCAGCAGCCCATCCGGGACTTACACCTACGAGCAGTACTTC

v_call: TRBV30
j_call: TRBJ2-3
clone_size: .
d_call: TRBD2
cdr3_aa: CAWTLTSGVTDTQYF
cdr3_nt: TGTGCCTGGACCTTGACTAGCGGCGTCACAGATACGCAGTATTTT

v_call: TRBV11-2
j_call: TRBJ2-5
clone_size: .
d_call: .
cdr3_aa: CASSPSAIQETQYF
cdr3_nt: TGTGCCAGCAGCCCCTCAGCGATCCAAGAGACCCAGTACTTC

v_call: TRBV28
j_call: TRBJ2-2
clone_size: .
d_call: TRBD2
cdr3_aa: CASLSLAGPNTGELFF
cdr3_nt: TGTGCCAGCCTGAGCCTAGCGGGACCTAACACCGGGGAGCTGTTTTTT

v_call: TRBV5-1
j_call: TRBJ2-7
clone_size: .
d_call: TRBD1
cdr3_aa: CASSLHAGGLDEQYF
cdr3_nt: TGCGCCAGCAGCTTGCATGCAGGGGGCTTGGACGAGCAGTACTTC

v_call: TRBV6-1
j_call: TRBJ1-2
clone_size: .
d_call: .
cdr3_aa: CASSQRYGYTF
cdr3_nt: TGTGCCAGCAGCCAGCGCTATGGCTACACCTTC

v_call: TRBV5-6
j_call: TRBJ2-1
clone_size: .
d_call: .
cdr3_aa: CASSFGTGSSEQFF
cdr3_nt: TGTGCCAGCAGCTTTGGAACGGGAAGCTCTGAGCAGTTCTTC

v_call: TRBV4-1
j_call: TRBJ2-7
clone_size: .
d_call: .
cdr3_aa: CASSQVDLISYEQYF
cdr3_nt: TGCGCCAGCAGCCAAGTGGATTTAATCTCCTACGAGCAGTACTTC

v_call: TRBV28
j_call: TRBJ1-1
clone_size: .
d_call: .
cdr3_aa: CASSLTDEAFF
cdr3_nt: TGTGCCAGCAGTCTCACAGATGAAGCTTTCTTT

v_call: TRBV28
j_call: TRBJ1-2
clone_size: .
d_call: TRBD1
cdr3_aa: CASREQGNYGYTF
cdr3_nt: TGTGCCAGTAGGGAACAGGGGAACTATGGCTACACCTTC

v_call: TRBV6-6
j_call: TRBJ1-5
clone_size: once
d_call: TRBD1
cdr3_aa: CASSPGQGSGNQPQHF
cdr3_nt: TGTGCCAGCAGTCCGGGACAGGGCAGCGGCAATCAGCCCCAGCATTTT

v_call: TRBV18
j_call: TRBJ2-1
clone_size: .
d_call: .
cdr3_aa: CASSPGAPPYNEQFF
cdr3_nt: TGTGCCAGCTCACCAGGGGCCCCACCTTACAATGAGCAGTTCTTC

v_call: TRBV18
j_call: TRBJ2-7
clone_size: .
d_call: .
cdr3_aa: CASSPPEGFTYEQYF
cdr3_nt: TGTGCCAGCTCACCACCGGAAGGATTTACCTACGAGCAGTACTTC

v_call: TRBV7-2
j_call: TRBJ1-5
clone_size: .
d_call: .
cdr3_aa: CASGPRVNQPQHF
cdr3_nt: TGTGCCAGCGGCCCAAGAGTCAATCAGCCCCAGCATTTT

v_call: TRBV20-1
j_call: TRBJ2-5
clone_size: .
d_call: .
cdr3_aa: CSAAPKETQYF
cdr3_nt: TGCAGTGCTGCTCCCAAAGAGACCCAGTACTTC

v_call: TRBV5-1
j_call: TRBJ2-4
clone_size: .
d_call: .
cdr3_aa: CASSLVPTIQNIQYF
cdr3_nt: TGCGCCAGCAGCTTGGTTCCCACCATTCAAAACATTCAGTACTTC

v_call: TRBV6-6
j_call: TRBJ2-1
clone_size: .
d_call: TRBD1
cdr3_aa: CASSYSTGTGVEFF
cdr3_nt: TGTGCCAGCAGTTACTCGACCGGGACAGGGGTCGAGTTCTTC

v_call: TRBV28
j_call: TRBJ1-5
clone_size: .
d_call: .
cdr3_aa: CASTGQSNQPQHF
cdr3_nt: TGTGCCAGCACTGGGCAGAGCAATCAGCCCCAGCATTTT

v_call: TRBV18
j_call: TRBJ1-4
clone_size: .
d_call: TRBD1
cdr3_aa: CASSQGQASNEKLFF
cdr3_nt: TGTGCCAGCTCACAAGGACAGGCGAGTAATGAAAAACTGTTTTTT